The present entry profiles one T cell receptor beta chain with its context. Its specificity is unknown. This sample was included in a study of T cell clusters in autoimmune cytopenias. Study-wide findings and caveats: TRB repertoire shifts in secondary cytopenia and chronic lymphocytic leukemia mostly reflected lymphoma, not autoimmunity.

About 39,000 genome equivalents of blood DNA were amplified for TRB. Multiplex touch-down PCR amplified TRB using TRB-A and TRB-B pools in one tube. TCRdb reprocessed the multiplex PCR reads and reports one entry per CDR3 protein, with no DNA. Seen in this sample are roughly 7,500 distinct CDR3 sequences; the ten most common clones hold under 4%. This receptor was taken from a human donor with an autoimmune cytopenia or autoimmune hepatitis (not recorded which). Sample: peripheral blood.

The CDR3 protein is CASSLNSNRETQYF. The rearrangement uses TRBV7-2 and TRBJ2-5. The germline CDR1 and CDR2 sequences are SGHTA and FQGNSA. The CDR3 loop spans 14 amino acids.